The sample holds many counts of the clone carrying this TCR beta chain. What it binds is not known. Both TCR beta VDJ combination and CDR3 sequence profiling were carried out. Genomic DNA was the template for this profiling. TCRdb itself ran the reads through MiXCR, one entry per CDR3 protein. This sample has approximately 200,000 distinct CDR3 sequences, with less than 65% found just once. The data stem from a study of CD8+CD57+ T cells in acquired aplastic anemia. Study conclusions and caveats: Patients and controls turned out to have around 29 CD8+ CDR3 sequences in common.

Deletions cut 0 bases from V and 11 bases from J, with 15 bases between. In germline, CDR1 is KGHDR, CDR2 SFDVKD. The CDR3 loop spans 15 amino acids. This TCR derives from a human donor with severe aplastic anemia or a healthy control (not recorded which). Source material: sorted CD4+, CD8+, or CD8+CD57+ T cells (not recorded which) from PBMCs. The chain links TRBV24-1 to TRBJ2-2; D may be TRBD2 (7 bases). CDR3 sequence: CATSDLGRGPVELFF. The CDR3 DNA reads TGTGCCACCAGTGATTTGGGGCGGGGGCCCGTCGAGCTGTTTTTT.